What follows describes a single T cell receptor (beta chain). This clone was seen only a few times. This receptor's antigen is unknown. Nothing much larger sits one base from this clone, and base qualities are not available. The record originates from a study of beta chain features in type 1 diabetes (dated 2018 in TCRdb). About the study as a whole: Mean age, gender distribution, total cell number and subset yield were not different between patients and healthy donors. A total of roughly 98,000,000 sorted cells were examined across all samples, and RNA yield correlated strongly with the number of cells per subset. Whereas all 30 or so donors provided naive and central memory subsets, regulatory and stem cell-like memory subsets were isolated from just 8 patients and roughly 8 healthy donors. In the study, TCRB repertoires of sorted circulating CD4+ T cell subsets from recently diagnosed type 1 diabetes patients were compared with those of matched healthy donors.

What the research found in general, with its limitations: Because cDNA rather than genomic DNA was sequenced, highly expressing activated cells could have been over-represented, although no difference in activation and CD3 levels was found between groups. Fewer insertions and more nucleotide deletions at VDJ recombination sites were observed in patients with type 1 diabetes, implying thymic rearrangement abnormalities. The naive, central memory and regulatory TCRB repertoires appeared to resemble one another more closely among patients than among healthy donors. A moderate but significant shortening of TCRB CDR3 length was observed in type 1 diabetes patients in all four CD4+ subsets. HLA sub-analyses involved small numbers of individuals, so any influence of HLA type on TCRB rearrangement remained unresolved. PCR might favor shorter templates, but patient and control samples were amplified and corrected together, so any skew would affect both groups equally.

The entire isolated RNA was reverse transcribed using the High Capacity cDNA Reverse Transcription Kit, and thus expressed TCRB transcripts were sequenced. Deep immunoSEQ sequencing was performed on naive, central memory and regulatory T cell samples, with an average of about 3.6 million total reads per sample. After sorted cells were lysed in RLT buffer, RNA was extracted with DNase-treated RNeasy Micro or Mini kits, with the choice depending on cell number. Each cell subset was processed on its own to prevent cross-contamination, while patient and healthy donor samples were processed together. Using the immunoSEQ multiplex PCR, TCRB sequences were amplified from cDNA into 87-bp fragments spanning the CDR3 region. The amplicons were sequenced using the Illumina HiSeq platform. As for the original processing: Synthetic template baselines were used to correct PCR bias computationally, reads within Hamming distance 2 were collapsed, and singletons that could not be merged were discarded. Reads were aligned to IMGT to assign V, D and J genes, CDR3 length, and insertions or deletions at six rearrangement sites. Within each subset, clonotype counts were normalized to sorted cell number, after which true diversity and Gini coefficients were computed with the tcR R package. The overlap coefficient, calculated on TCRB nucleotide sequences, was used to measure repertoire sharing. TCRdb stores this immuneACCESS table with in-frame sequences only. Part of the clones is absent; in the studies checked, under half of the shortfall reflects unresolved V genes, and no reason is known for the rest. V and J calls and clone size come straight from that table; D and trimming were deduced from the DNA. The sample includes 110,000 to 150,000 clones, with roughly 9.7% observed a single time. Of the sample, 0.65% is held by the ten largest clones.

Counted from cysteine to phenylalanine, this CDR3 has 15 amino acids. This entry keeps only the CDR3 DNA: 45 bases, framed from base 1. V lost 6 bases and J lost 8 bases, and the count of bases not matched to a germline gene is 9. Based on the germline V gene, the CDR1 and CDR2 sequences are SNHLY and FYNNEI. From each donor, a single peripheral blood sample of approximately 0.11 L on average was drawn into heparinised tubes. Using a panel that included CD45RO, CCR7, CD25, CD127, CD95 and CD27, naive, central memory, regulatory and stem cell-like memory CD4+ T cells were sorted on a BD FACSAria II. A purity above 95% was achieved for all sorted populations. PBMCs were isolated right away by Lymphoprep density gradient centrifugation and were stained directly, without culture. To minimize batch effects, samples were stained and sorted in pairs, one healthy donor with one patient per experiment.

This chain is built from TRBV2 and TRBJ2-1, with 11 bases aligning to TRBD1. Material: central memory CD4+ T cells from blood. The clonotype originates from a middle-aged woman in good health. Here is the DNA: TGTGCCAGCAGCCAGGACAGGGGGCGATATGATGAGCAGTTCTTC. Protein translation: CASSQDRGRYDEQFF. Reference TRBV2 and TRBJ2-1 proteins supply the regions before and after the CDR3; the full variable domain is: EPEVTQTPSHQVTQMGQEVILRCVPISNHLYFYWYRQILGQKVEFLVSFYNNEISEKSEIFDDQFSVERPDGSNFTLKIRSTKLEDSAMYFCASSQDRGRYDEQFFGPGTRLTVL.